Listed below are T cell receptor beta chains from one sample, sequenced in a study of blood T cell repertoires in COVID-19. Only in-frame clones appear in the TCRdb table, and some are missing; sequencing was by immunoSEQ multiplex PCR. The sample comprises fewer than 200,000 clones, approximately 80% of which are singletons, and roughly 17% rests with the top ten. The sample taken for sequencing was PBMCs or T cells enriched from blood (not recorded which). These receptors were collected from a woman between 50 and 59 years old who had recovered from COVID-19. CDR3s include the opening cysteine and the closing phenylalanine or tryptophan. Each record gives: J gene, V gene, clone size, D gene, CDR3 DNA, CDR3 protein. The D gene is left open where the match is weak. The size of a clone is reported for some rows only, either as once, few or many, or as a class for expanded clones.

J: TRBJ1-1; V: TRBV7-9; size: NA; D: NA; DNA: TGTGCCAGCTCAGTTGGGAGCACTGAAGCTTTCTTT; CDR3: CASSVGSTEAFF
J: TRBJ1-5; V: TRBV28; size: few; D: TRBD1; DNA: TGTGCCAGCAGAGGGAGTGGGACAGGGGATCAGCCCCAGCATTTT; CDR3: CASRGSGTGDQPQHF
J: TRBJ2-7; V: TRBV7-2; size: NA; D: TRBD1; DNA: TGTGCCAGCAGCCAGCGGACAGGCGGGTACGAGCAGTACTTC; CDR3: CASSQRTGGYEQYF
J: TRBJ2-2; V: TRBV18; size: NA; D: NA; DNA: TGTGCCAGCGCCCCCTCTGAGGGGGAGCTGTTTTTT; CDR3: CASAPSEGELFF
J: TRBJ2-1; V: TRBV30; size: NA; D: TRBD1; DNA: TGTGCCTGGAGCTTCGGGGACAGGGATCTCGATGAGCAGTTCTTC; CDR3: CAWSFGDRDLDEQFF
J: TRBJ2-1; V: TRBV5-4; size: once; D: TRBD2; DNA: TGTGCCAGCAGCCCTAGCGGGAGGGCCCTATTCCAAGAAGAAAATGAGCAGTTCTTC; CDR3: CASSPSGRALFQEENEQFF
J: TRBJ1-5; V: TRBV28; size: NA; D: NA; DNA: TGTGCCAGCAGTTTCCCCACCGGGCAGCCCCAGCATTTT; CDR3: CASSFPTGQPQHF
J: TRBJ2-1; V: TRBV7-2; size: NA; D: NA; DNA: TGTGCCAGCAGCTTATCCCGGACTGTCTCCTACAATGAGCAGTTCTTC; CDR3: CASSLSRTVSYNEQFF
J: TRBJ2-3; V: TRBV27; size: NA; D: NA; DNA: TGTGCCAGCAGTTTAGAGGGAGCAACCACAGATACGCAGTATTTT; CDR3: CASSLEGATTDTQYF
J: TRBJ2-7; V: TRBV7-2; size: many; D: TRBD2; DNA: TGTGCCAGCAGCCTGCGGGAGAGGCGCGAGCAGTACTTC; CDR3: CASSLRERREQYF
J: TRBJ2-6; V: TRBV19; size: NA; D: NA; DNA: TGTGCCAGTAGTATTCAGGGAACGGGGGCCAACGTCCTGACTTTC; CDR3: CASSIQGTGANVLTF
J: TRBJ1-4; V: TRBV7-9; size: NA; D: TRBD1; DNA: TGTGCCAGCAGCATAGGGACAGGGGGGAAGGAAAAACTGTTTTTT; CDR3: CASSIGTGGKEKLFF
J: TRBJ2-7; V: TRBV6-5; size: NA; D: TRBD1; DNA: TGTGCCAGCAGCACAGGGGGACGGAACGAGCAGTACTTC; CDR3: CASSTGGRNEQYF